This TCR beta chain came from a study of cytomegalovirus exposure and HLA in healthy donors. Study-wide results and caveats: Among donors in an Asian-associated ancestry cluster, a later analysis reportedly found fewer N-insertions than the roughly 700-donor mean. When presence/absence was analysed, sequencing depth was taken to be roughly uniform across donors. Among CMV-associated TCR beta chains, most appeared HLA-restricted in a later analysis.

PCR primers comprised 60 Vbeta and 13 Jbeta primers. Generated by immunoSEQ multiplex PCR, the TCRdb table keeps only in-frame clones and is missing some. Of approximately 170,000 clones listed, around three quarters were seen once; the top ten hold approximately 2.2%. Regarding this clone: The antigen is undetermined.

The TCR sequence derives from a woman in her 30s in good health and CMV-seropositive. Sequencing was performed on PBMCs.

In DNA form, the CDR3 reads TGTGCCAGCTCACAGTCGGTAGACTCAACTAATGAAAAACTGTTTTTT. It codes for CASSQSVDSTNEKLFF. This chain links TRBV18 with TRBJ1-4; D unresolved. The CDR3 loop spans 16 amino acids. The V end lost 4 bases, the J end lost 0 bases, and 12 bases lay between the germline ends. CDR1 and CDR2 (germline): KGHSH, LQKENI.